This T cell receptor beta chain was observed in a study of blood T cells in healthy people across ages. Study-wide results and caveats: Diversity estimates drawn from one million T cells were deemed underestimates.

This CDR3 is built from 11 residues. Germline values: CDR1 MNHEY, CDR2 SVGEGT. With 8 bases removed from V and 4 bases from J, the gap between germline ends came to 6 bases. Remarks on this clonotype: Its cognate antigen is unknown.

Then a second PCR, running about 6 to 12 cycles, was carried out with a sample-barcoded 5' primer and a J-beta primer mix. TCRdb reprocessed the 5' RACE reads via MiXCR and lists one record per CDR3 protein. The sample records around 940,000 distinct CDR3 sequences, roughly 47% being singletons. This TCR derives from a woman in her fifties or sixties in good health. The sequenced sample consisted of blood. This sequence joins TRBV6-2 or TRBV6-3 and TRBJ2-1, with D unclear. CDR3 coding DNA: TGTGCCAGCCAGATATACAATGAGCAGTTCTTC. Protein product: CASQIYNEQFF.